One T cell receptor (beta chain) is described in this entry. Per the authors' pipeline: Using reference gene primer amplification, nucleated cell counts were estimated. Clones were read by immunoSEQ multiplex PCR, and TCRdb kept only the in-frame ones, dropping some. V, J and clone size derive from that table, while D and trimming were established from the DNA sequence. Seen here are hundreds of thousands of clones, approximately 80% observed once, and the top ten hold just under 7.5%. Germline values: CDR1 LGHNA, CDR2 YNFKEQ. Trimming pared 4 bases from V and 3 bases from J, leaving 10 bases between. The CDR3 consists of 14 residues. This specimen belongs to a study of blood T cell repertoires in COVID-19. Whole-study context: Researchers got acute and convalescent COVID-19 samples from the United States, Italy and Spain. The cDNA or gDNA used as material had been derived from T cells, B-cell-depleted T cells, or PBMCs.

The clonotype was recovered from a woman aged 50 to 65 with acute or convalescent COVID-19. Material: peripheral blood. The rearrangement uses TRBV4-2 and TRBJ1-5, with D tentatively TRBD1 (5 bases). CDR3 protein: CASSLGHSNQPQHF. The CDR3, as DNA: TGTGCCAGCAGCCTCGGACACTCCAATCAGCCCCAGCATTTT.